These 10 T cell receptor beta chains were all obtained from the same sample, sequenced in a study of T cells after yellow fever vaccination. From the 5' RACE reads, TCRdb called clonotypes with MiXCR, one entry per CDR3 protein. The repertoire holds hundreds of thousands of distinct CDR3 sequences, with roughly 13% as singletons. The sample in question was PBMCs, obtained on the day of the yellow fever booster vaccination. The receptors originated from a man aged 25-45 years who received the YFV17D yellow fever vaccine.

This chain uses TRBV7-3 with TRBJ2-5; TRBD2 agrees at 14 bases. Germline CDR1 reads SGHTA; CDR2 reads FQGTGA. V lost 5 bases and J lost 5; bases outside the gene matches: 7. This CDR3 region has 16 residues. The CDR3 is CASSPGGLAGVETQYF. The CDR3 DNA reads TGTGCCAGCAGCCCGGGGGGACTAGCGGGAGTTGAGACCCAGTACTTC.

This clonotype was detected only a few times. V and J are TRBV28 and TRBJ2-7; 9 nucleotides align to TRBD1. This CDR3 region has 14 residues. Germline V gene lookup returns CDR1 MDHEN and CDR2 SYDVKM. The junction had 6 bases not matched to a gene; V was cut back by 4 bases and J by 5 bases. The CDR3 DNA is TGTGCCAGCAGTTCGGGACAGGGTAGTGACGAGCAGTACTTC. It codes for CASSSGQGSDEQYF. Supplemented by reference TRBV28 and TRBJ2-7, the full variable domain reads DVKVTQSSRYLVKRTGEKVFLECVQDMDHENMFWYRQDPGLGLRLIYFSYDVKMKEKGDIPEGYSVSREKKERFSLILESASTNQTSMYLCASSSGQGSDEQYFGPGTRLTVT.

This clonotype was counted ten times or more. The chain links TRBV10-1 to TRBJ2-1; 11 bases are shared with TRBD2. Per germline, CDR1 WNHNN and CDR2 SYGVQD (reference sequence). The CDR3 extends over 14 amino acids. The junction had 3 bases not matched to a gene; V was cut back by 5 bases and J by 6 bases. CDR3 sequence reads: CASSTGTSGNEQFF. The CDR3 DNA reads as TGCGCCAGCAGTACCGGGACTAGCGGCAATGAGCAGTTCTTC.

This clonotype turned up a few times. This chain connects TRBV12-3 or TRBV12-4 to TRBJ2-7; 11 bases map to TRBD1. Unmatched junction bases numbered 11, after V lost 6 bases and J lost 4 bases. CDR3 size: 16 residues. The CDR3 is CASSHSTGTGGYEQYF. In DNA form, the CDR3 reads TGTGCCAGCAGCCACTCCACCGGGACAGGGGGATACGAGCAGTACTTC.

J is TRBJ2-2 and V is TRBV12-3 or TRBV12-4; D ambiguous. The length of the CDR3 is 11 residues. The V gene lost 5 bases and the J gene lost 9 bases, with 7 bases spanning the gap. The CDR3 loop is CASSGVRELFF. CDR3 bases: TGTGCCAGCAGTGGAGTCAGGGAGCTGTTTTTT.

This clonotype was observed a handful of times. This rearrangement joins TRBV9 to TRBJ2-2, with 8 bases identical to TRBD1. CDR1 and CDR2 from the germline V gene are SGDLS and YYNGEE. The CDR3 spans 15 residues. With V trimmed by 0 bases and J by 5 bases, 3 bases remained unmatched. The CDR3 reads CASSVEQGATGELFF. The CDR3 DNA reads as TGTGCCAGCAGCGTAGAGCAGGGGGCTACCGGGGAGCTGTTTTTT.

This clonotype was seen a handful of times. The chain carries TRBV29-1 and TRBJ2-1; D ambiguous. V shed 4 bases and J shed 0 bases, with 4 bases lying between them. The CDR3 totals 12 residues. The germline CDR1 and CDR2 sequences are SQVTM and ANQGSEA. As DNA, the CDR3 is TGCAGCGTTGGAGACTCCTACAATGAGCAGTTCTTC. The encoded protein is CSVGDSYNEQFF.

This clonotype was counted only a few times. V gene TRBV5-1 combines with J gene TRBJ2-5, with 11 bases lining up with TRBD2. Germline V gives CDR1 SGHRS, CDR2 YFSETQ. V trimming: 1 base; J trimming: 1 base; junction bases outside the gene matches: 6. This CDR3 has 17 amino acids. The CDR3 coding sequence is TGCGCCAGCAGCTTGACTAGCGGGAGCTCAATCCAAGAGACCCAGTACTTC. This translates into CASSLTSGSSIQETQYF. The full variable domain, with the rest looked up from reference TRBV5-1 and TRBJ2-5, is KAGVTQTPRYLIKTRGQQVTLSCSPISGHRSVSWYQQTPGQGLQFLFEYFSETQRNKGNFPGRFSGRQFSNSRSEMNVSTLELGDSALYLCASSLTSGSSIQETQYFGPGTRLLVL.

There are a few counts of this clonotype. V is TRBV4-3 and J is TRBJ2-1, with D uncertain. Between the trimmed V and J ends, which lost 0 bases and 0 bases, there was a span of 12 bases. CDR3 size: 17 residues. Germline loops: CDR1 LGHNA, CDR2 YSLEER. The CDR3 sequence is CASSQDQPDSSYNEQFF. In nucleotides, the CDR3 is TGCGCCAGCAGCCAAGACCAGCCGGATAGCTCCTACAATGAGCAGTTCTTC.

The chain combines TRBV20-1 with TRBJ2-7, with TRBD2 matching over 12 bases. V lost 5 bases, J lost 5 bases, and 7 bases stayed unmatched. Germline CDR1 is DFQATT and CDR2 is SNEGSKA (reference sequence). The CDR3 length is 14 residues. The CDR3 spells CSALRLAGVDEQYF. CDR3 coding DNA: TGCAGTGCTCTCAGACTAGCGGGAGTGGACGAGCAGTACTTC.